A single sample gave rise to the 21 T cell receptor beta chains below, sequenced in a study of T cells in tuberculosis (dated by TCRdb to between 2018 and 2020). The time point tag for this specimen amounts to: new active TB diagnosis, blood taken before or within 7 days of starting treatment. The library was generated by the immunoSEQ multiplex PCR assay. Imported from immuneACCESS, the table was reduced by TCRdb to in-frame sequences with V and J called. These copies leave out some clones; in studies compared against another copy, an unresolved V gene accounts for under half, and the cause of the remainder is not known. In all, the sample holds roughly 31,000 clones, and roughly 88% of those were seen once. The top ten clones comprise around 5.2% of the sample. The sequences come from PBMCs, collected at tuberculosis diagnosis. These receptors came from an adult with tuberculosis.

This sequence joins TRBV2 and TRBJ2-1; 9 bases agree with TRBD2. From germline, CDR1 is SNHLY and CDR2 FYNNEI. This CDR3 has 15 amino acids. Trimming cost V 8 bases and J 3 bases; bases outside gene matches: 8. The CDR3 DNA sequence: TGTGCCAGCCAGGAGTATAGCGGGGGCTACAATGAGCAGTTCTTC. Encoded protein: CASQEYSGGYNEQFF.

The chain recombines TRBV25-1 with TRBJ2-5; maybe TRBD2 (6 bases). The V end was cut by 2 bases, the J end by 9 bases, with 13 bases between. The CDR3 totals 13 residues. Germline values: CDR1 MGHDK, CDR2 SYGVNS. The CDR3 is CASSEPIREAQYF. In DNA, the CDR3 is TGTGCCAGCAGTGAACCGATCAGGGAGGCCCAGTACTTC.

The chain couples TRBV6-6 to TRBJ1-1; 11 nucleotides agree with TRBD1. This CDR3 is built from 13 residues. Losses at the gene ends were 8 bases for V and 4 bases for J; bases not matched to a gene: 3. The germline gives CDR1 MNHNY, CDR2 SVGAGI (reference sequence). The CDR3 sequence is CASGTGGFTEAFF. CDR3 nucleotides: TGTGCCAGCGGGACAGGGGGGTTCACTGAAGCTTTCTTT.

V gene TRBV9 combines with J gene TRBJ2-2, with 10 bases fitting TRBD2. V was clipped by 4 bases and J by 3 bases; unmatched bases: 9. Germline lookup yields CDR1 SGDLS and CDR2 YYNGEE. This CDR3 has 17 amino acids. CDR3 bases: TGTGCCAGCAGCCCTTATAGCGGGGGGTCCTACACCGGGGAGCTGTTTTTT. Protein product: CASSPYSGGSYTGELFF. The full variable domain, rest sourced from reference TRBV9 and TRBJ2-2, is DSGVTQTPKHLITATGQRVTLRCSPRSGDLSVYWYQQSLDQGLQFLIQYYNGEERAKGNILERFSAQQFPDLHSELNLSSLELGDSALYFCASSPYSGGSYTGELFFGEGSRLTVL.

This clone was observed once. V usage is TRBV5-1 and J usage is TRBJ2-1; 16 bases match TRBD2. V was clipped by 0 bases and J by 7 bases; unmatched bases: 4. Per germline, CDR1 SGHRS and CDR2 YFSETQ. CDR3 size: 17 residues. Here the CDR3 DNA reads TGCGCCAGCAGCTTGGACAAGGGACTAGCGGGAGGGAATGAGCAGTTCTTC. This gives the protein CASSLDKGLAGGNEQFF.

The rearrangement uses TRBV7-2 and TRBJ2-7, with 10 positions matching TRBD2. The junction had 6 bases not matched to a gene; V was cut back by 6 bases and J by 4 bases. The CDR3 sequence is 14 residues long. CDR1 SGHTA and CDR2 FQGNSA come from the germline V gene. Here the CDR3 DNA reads TGTGCCAGCAGATCCTCTAGCGGGAGTTACGAGCAGTACTTC. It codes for CASRSSSGSYEQYF.

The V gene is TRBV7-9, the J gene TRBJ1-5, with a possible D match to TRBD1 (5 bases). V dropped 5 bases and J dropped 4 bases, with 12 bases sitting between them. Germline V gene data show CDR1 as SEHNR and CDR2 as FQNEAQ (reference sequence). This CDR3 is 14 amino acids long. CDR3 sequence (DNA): TGTGCCAGCAGCCCCGACAGTGAGAATCAGCCCCAGCATTTT. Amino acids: CASSPDSENQPQHF.

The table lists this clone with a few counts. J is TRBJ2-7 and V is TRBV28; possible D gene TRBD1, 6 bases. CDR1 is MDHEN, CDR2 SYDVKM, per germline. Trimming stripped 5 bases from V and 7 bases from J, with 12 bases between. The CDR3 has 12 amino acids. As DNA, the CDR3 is TGTGCCAGCAGTGAGGGGGTTGGGGAGCAGTACTTC. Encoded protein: CASSEGVGEQYF.

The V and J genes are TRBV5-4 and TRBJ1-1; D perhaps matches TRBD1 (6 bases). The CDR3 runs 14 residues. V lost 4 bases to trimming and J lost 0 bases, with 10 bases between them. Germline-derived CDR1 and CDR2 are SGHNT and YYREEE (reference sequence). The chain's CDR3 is CASSPRTVNTEAFF. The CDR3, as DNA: TGTGCCAGCAGCCCCCGGACAGTGAACACTGAAGCTTTCTTT.

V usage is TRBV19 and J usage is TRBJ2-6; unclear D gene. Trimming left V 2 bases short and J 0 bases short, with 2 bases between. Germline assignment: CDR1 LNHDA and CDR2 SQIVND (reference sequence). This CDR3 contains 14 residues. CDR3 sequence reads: CASSIYSGANVLTF. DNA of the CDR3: TGTGCCAGTAGTATATACTCTGGGGCCAACGTCCTGACTTTC.

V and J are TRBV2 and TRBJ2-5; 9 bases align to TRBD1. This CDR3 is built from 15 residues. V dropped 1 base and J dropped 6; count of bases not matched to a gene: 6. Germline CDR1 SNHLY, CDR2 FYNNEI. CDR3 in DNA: TGTGCCAGCAGTGAAGTGACAGGGGGGGGGAAGACCCAGTACTTC. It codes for CASSEVTGGGKTQYF.

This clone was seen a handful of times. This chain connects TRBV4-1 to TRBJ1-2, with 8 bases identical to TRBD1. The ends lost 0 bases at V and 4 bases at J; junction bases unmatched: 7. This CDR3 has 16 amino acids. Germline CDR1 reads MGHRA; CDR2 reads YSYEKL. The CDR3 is CASSQDPTGGLYGYTF. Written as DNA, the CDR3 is TGCGCCAGCAGCCAAGATCCTACAGGGGGTCTCTATGGCTACACCTTC.

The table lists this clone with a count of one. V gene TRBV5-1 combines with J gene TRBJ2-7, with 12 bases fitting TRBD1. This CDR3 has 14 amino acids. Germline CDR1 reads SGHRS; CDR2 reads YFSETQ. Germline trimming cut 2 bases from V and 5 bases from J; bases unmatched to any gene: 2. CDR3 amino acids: CASSFGTGGNEQYF. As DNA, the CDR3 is TGCGCCAGCAGCTTCGGGACAGGGGGCAACGAGCAGTACTTC.

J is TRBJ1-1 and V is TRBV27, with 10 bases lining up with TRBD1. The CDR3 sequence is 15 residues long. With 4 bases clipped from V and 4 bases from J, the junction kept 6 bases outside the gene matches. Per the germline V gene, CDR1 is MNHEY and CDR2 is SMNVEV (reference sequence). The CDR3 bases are TGTGCCAGCAGTTCAACACGGACAGGGGGCACTGAAGCTTTCTTT. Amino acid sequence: CASSSTRTGGTEAFF.

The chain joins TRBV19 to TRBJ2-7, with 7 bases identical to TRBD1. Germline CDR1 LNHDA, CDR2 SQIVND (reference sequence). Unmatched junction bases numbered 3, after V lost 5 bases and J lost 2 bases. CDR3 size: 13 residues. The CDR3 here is CASSATGAYEQYF. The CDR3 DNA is TGTGCCAGTAGTGCCACAGGGGCCTACGAGCAGTACTTC.

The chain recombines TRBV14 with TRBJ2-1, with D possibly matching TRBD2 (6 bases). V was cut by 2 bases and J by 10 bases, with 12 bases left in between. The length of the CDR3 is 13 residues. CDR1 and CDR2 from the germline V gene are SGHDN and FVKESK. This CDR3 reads CASSQTTRGEQFF. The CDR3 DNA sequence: TGTGCCAGCAGCCAAACGACTAGGGGCGAGCAGTTCTTC.

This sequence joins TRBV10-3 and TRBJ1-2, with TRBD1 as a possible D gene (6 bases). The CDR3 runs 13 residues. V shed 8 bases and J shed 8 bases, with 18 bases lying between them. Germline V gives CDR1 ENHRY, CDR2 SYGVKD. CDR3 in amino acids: CAIVPGEIGGYTF. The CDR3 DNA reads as TGTGCCATCGTCCCAGGGGAAATTGGGGGCTACACCTTC.

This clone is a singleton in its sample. CDR3: CAISATTSGGASDTQYF. CDR3 nucleotides: TGTGCCATCAGTGCGACGACTAGCGGGGGGGCATCAGATACGCAGTATTTT. The rearrangement joins TRBV10-3 to TRBJ2-3; 14 bases match TRBD2. Trimming cost V 4 bases and J 4 bases; bases outside gene matches: 7. This CDR3 is built from 17 residues. The V gene's germline CDR1 is ENHRY and CDR2 SYGVKD.

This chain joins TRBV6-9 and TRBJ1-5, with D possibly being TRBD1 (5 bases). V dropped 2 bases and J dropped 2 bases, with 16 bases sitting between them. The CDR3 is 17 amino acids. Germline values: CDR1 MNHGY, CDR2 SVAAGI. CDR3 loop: CASSYGQELYRNQPQHF. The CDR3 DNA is TGTGCCAGCAGTTATGGACAAGAACTATATCGCAATCAGCCCCAGCATTTT.

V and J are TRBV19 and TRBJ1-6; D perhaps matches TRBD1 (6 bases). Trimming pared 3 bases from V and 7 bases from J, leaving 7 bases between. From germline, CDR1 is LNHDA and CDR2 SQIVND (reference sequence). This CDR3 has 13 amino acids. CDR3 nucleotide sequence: TGTGCCAGTAGTATGCAGGGGAATTCACCCCTCCACTTT. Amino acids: CASSMQGNSPLHF.

The CDR3 protein is CASSDGQGGQPQHF. The CDR3 DNA reads TGTGCCAGCAGCGACGGACAGGGAGGACAGCCCCAGCATTTT. The chain carries TRBV5-6 and TRBJ1-5; TRBD1 matches at 8 bases. This CDR3 spans 14 amino acids. Germline loops: CDR1 SGHDT, CDR2 YYEEEE. Germline trimming cut 4 bases from V and 7 bases from J; bases unmatched to any gene: 7.